This passage covers 30 T cell receptor beta chains from one sample sequenced in a study of T cell responses to AZD1222 COVID-19 vaccine. Method: immunoSEQ multiplex PCR; TCRdb's copy keeps in-frame clones and lacks some. The sample contains 45,000 to 50,000 clones, about 91% of which appear only once. The source material was peripheral blood, sampled 28 days after the second AZD1222 dose. All receptors come from an adult who received the AZD1222 COVID-19 vaccine.

CDR3 sequence reads: CASSLGTANTEAFF. The CDR3 DNA sequence: TGTGCCAGCAGTTTGGGGACAGCGAACACTGAAGCTTTCTTT. The rearrangement links TRBV27 to TRBJ1-1; 7 bases agree with TRBD1. The CDR3 runs to 14 residues. Germline lookup yields CDR1 MNHEY and CDR2 SMNVEV (reference sequence). V trimming: 3 bases; J trimming: 1 base; junction bases outside the gene matches: 2.

This chain links TRBV29-1 with TRBJ1-5; D unresolved. The CDR3 runs 13 residues. Germline CDR1 SQVTM, CDR2 ANQGSEA. Trimming cost V 6 bases and J 7 bases, with 16 bases left between them. The CDR3 sequence: CSVGNRKRQPQHF. Written as DNA, the CDR3 is TGCAGCGTGGGTAACAGAAAGCGACAGCCCCAGCATTTT.

The chain links TRBV2 to TRBJ2-1; 14 nucleotides agree with TRBD2. The germline CDR1 and CDR2 sequences are SNHLY and FYNNEI. The CDR3 is 16 amino acids. V dropped 6 bases and J dropped 10; count of bases not matched to a gene: 11. This chain's CDR3 is CASRFQGLAGAEEQFF. In DNA, the CDR3 is TGTGCCAGCAGATTCCAGGGACTAGCGGGAGCGGAAGAGCAGTTCTTC.

The chain employs TRBV2 and TRBJ1-5; tentative D call: TRBD1 (5 bases). The CDR3 has 14 amino acids. Germline loops: CDR1 SNHLY, CDR2 FYNNEI. V was shortened by 2 bases and J by 5 bases, with 10 bases between the two germline ends. The CDR3: CASSERGEYQPQHF. In DNA, the CDR3 is TGTGCCAGCAGTGAAAGAGGGGAGTATCAGCCCCAGCATTTT.

The chain joins TRBV30 to TRBJ1-2, with TRBD1 matching over 10 bases. From germline, CDR1 is GTSNPN and CDR2 SVGIG (reference sequence). This CDR3 spans 18 amino acids. The V and J ends lost 3 bases and 5 bases, in that order; junction bases with no gene match: 18. Here the CDR3 reads CAWSNLRTGGKVGYGYTF. The CDR3 DNA reads TGTGCCTGGAGCAACCTCCGGACAGGGGGTAAAGTTGGTTATGGCTACACCTTC.

The V gene is TRBV18, the J gene TRBJ1-1, with D possibly matching TRBD1 (6 bases). The CDR3 sequence is 15 residues long. V was shortened by 1 base and J by 0 bases, with 9 bases between the two germline ends. Per germline, CDR1 KGHSH and CDR2 LQKENI. The CDR3 reads CASSPLQGMNTEAFF. The DNA for the CDR3 is TGTGCCAGCTCACCACTACAGGGTATGAACACTGAAGCTTTCTTT.

The chain recombines TRBV28 with TRBJ1-6, with 7 bases matching TRBD1. Germline assignment: CDR1 MDHEN and CDR2 SYDVKM. The CDR3 spans 15 residues. V shed 6 bases, J shed 9 bases, and the junction held 11 bases outside the gene matches. CDR3 DNA: TGTGCCAGCAGGGTCACCGGGACAGAAACTTCACCCCTCCACTTT. It yields the protein CASRVTGTETSPLHF. The full variable domain, completed using reference TRBV28 and TRBJ1-6, is DVKVTQSSRYLVKRTGEKVFLECVQDMDHENMFWYRQDPGLGLRLIYFSYDVKMKEKGDIPEGYSVSREKKERFSLILESASTNQTSMYLCASRVTGTETSPLHFGNGTRLTVT.

The chain joins TRBV4-1 to TRBJ2-3; no clear D gene. V was cut by 1 base and J by 0 bases, with 5 bases left in between. Germline V CDR1 and CDR2: MGHRA, YSYEKL. The CDR3 runs to 14 residues. The DNA for the CDR3 is TGCGCCAGCAGCCAAGTTGGGAGCACAGATACGCAGTATTTT. This codes for CASSQVGSTDTQYF.

This clone was observed a single time. The V gene is TRBV11-2, the J gene TRBJ2-3; maybe TRBD2 (6 bases). This CDR3 region has 14 residues. The germline CDR1 and CDR2 sequences are SGHAT and FQNNGV. Trimming removed 0 bases at V and 2 bases at J, with 6 bases between. For the CDR3, the DNA is TGTGCCAGCAGCTTAGAGGACTACACAGATACGCAGTATTTT. It yields the protein CASSLEDYTDTQYF. Variable domain in full (rest from reference TRBV11-2 and TRBJ2-3): EAGVAQSPRYKIIEKRQSVAFWCNPISGHATLYWYQQILGQGPKLLIQFQNNGVVDDSQLPKDRFSAERLKGVDSTLKIQPAKLEDSAVYLCASSLEDYTDTQYFGPGTRLTVL.

This chain joins TRBV18 and TRBJ2-3; 9 bases fit TRBD1. The CDR3 sequence is 16 residues long. In germline, CDR1 is KGHSH, CDR2 LQKENI. V trimming: 3 bases; J trimming: 5 bases; junction bases outside the gene matches: 9. The DNA for the CDR3 is TGTGCCAGCTCACCCCAAAACCGACAGGGGGTAGATACGCAGTATTTT. It codes for CASSPQNRQGVDTQYF.

J is TRBJ2-5 and V is TRBV6-2 or TRBV6-3; 11 bases match TRBD2. CDR3 length: 17 amino acids. Germline V gene data show CDR1 as MNHEY and CDR2 as SVGEGT. The junction had 8 bases not matched to a gene; V was cut back by 2 bases and J by 3 bases. This CDR3 is CASSYPTRLAGKETQYF. DNA of the CDR3: TGTGCCAGCAGTTACCCGACCCGACTAGCGGGAAAAGAGACCCAGTACTTC.

This clone was detected a few times. The chain carries TRBV21-1 and TRBJ1-5. TRBV21-1 is described as a pseudogene. The CDR3 sequence is 17 residues long. In nucleotides, the CDR3 is TGTGCCAGCAGCAAAGTCATGGAGTCGAGGCGCAATCAGCCCCAGCATTTT. Translated: CASSKVMESRRNQPQHF.

This clone was seen once. The chain couples TRBV9 to TRBJ2-3; 11 nucleotides match TRBD2. The germline CDR1 and CDR2 sequences are SGDLS and YYNGEE. There are 17 residues in the CDR3. V lost 0 bases and J lost 2; bases outside the gene matches: 5. The CDR3, as DNA: TGTGCCAGCAGCGTAGGTATAGCGGGGGGGTTCACAGATACGCAGTATTTT. Residues: CASSVGIAGGFTDTQYF.

This chain links TRBV27 with TRBJ2-1, with TRBD2 as a possible D gene (5 bases). Trimming left V 1 base short and J 4 bases short, with 11 bases between. The CDR3 is 15 residues long. CDR1 and CDR2 (germline): MNHEY, SMNVEV (reference sequence). The CDR3 sequence is CASSLLGLAYNEQFF. CDR3 coding DNA: TGTGCCAGCAGTTTATTGGGGTTAGCGTACAATGAGCAGTTCTTC.

The CDR3 DNA follows: TGTGCCAGCAGCCGTACAGGGACCGGCTACGAGCAGTACTTC. Protein product: CASSRTGTGYEQYF. V gene TRBV9 combines with J gene TRBJ2-7; possible D gene TRBD1, 6 bases. The CDR3 is made up of 14 amino acids. Trimming cost V 4 bases and J 3 bases, with 14 bases left between them. Germline loops: CDR1 SGDLS, CDR2 YYNGEE.

This chain links TRBV9 with TRBJ1-2, with D hard to call. The germline V gene encodes CDR1 SGDLS and CDR2 YYNGEE. CDR3 length: 12 amino acids. The V end was cut by 0 bases, the J end by 8 bases, with 8 bases between. CDR3: CASSVELGGYTF. In DNA, the CDR3 is TGTGCCAGCAGCGTAGAACTAGGCGGCTACACCTTC.

This chain joins TRBV19 and TRBJ2-1, with D perhaps matching TRBD1 (6 bases). CDR1 is LNHDA and CDR2 is SQIVND in the germline V gene (reference sequence). The V gene lost 4 bases and the J gene lost 3 bases, with 13 bases spanning the gap. The CDR3 has 15 amino acids. CDR3 DNA sequence: TGTGCCAGTAGTAAGAGACAGGTGCTCTACAATGAGCAGTTCTTC. This translates into CASSKRQVLYNEQFF.

This sequence joins TRBV7-2 and TRBJ1-2, with D maybe TRBD1 (5 bases). The CDR3 extends over 13 amino acids. Germline V lookup: CDR1 SGHTA, CDR2 FQGNSA. V was clipped by 5 bases and J by 7 bases, with 14 bases between them. The CDR3 protein is CASSPSRGSGYTF. CDR3 nucleotides: TGTGCCAGCAGCCCGAGCCGGGGGTCTGGCTACACCTTC.

This chain joins TRBV7-8 and TRBJ2-7; 7 bases are shared with TRBD1. The germline V gene encodes CDR1 SGHVS and CDR2 FQNEAQ. After removal of 6 bases from V and 3 bases from J, the junction contained 5 bases not matched to a gene. The CDR3 runs to 13 residues. The CDR3 bases are TGTGCCAGCAGTATTGGGACAGTCTACGAGCAGTACTTC. Translation gives CASSIGTVYEQYF.

The chain carries TRBV4-2 and TRBJ2-7, with 7 bases that match TRBD1. Germline V gene lookup returns CDR1 LGHNA and CDR2 YNFKEQ. This CDR3 region has 16 residues. J was trimmed by 5 bases and V by 5 bases; bases with no gene match: 15. The CDR3 is CASSYTRQGPGDEQYF. In DNA form, the CDR3 reads TGTGCCAGCAGCTATACACGACAGGGCCCCGGGGACGAGCAGTACTTC.

J is TRBJ2-7 and V is TRBV29-1; 10 positions match TRBD2. In germline, CDR1 is SQVTM, CDR2 ANQGSEA. The CDR3 loop spans 16 amino acids. J was trimmed by 6 bases and V by 7 bases; bases with no gene match: 18. In nucleotides, the CDR3 is TGCAGCGCCATGGCCTTCCCCGGACTAGCGGAGGGCGAGCAGTACTTC. It yields the protein CSAMAFPGLAEGEQYF.

This sequence joins TRBV4-3 and TRBJ1-1, with D tentatively TRBD1 (5 bases). The CDR3 spans 14 residues. With 3 bases removed from V and 1 base from J, the gap between germline ends came to 9 bases. Germline-derived CDR1 and CDR2 are LGHNA and YSLEER. The CDR3 DNA reads as TGCGCCAGCAGCCACTTACAGGAGAACACTGAAGCTTTCTTT. Residues: CASSHLQENTEAFF.

CDR3 bases: TGTGCCAGCAGCCAAGTACCAAAACTAGCCAAAAACATTCAGTACTTC. This translates into CASSQVPKLAKNIQYF. V and J are TRBV3-1 (or the pseudogene TRBV3-2) and TRBJ2-4, with D uncertain. The CDR3 consists of 16 residues. Germline values: CDR1 LGHDT, CDR2 YNNKEL (reference sequence). V lost 1 base and J 0 bases, leaving 10 bases between the germline ends.

This chain links TRBV7-2 with TRBJ2-7, with D perhaps given as TRBD1 or TRBD2 (6 bases each). There are 15 residues in the CDR3. Germline CDR1 reads SGHTA; CDR2 reads FQGNSA. V lost 1 base to trimming and J lost 7 bases, with 17 bases between them. The DNA of the CDR3 is TGTGCCAGCAGCTTAGGAGGTTACAGGGCGGGGGAGCAGTACTTC. As protein: CASSLGGYRAGEQYF. Based on the CDR3 plus reference TRBV7-2 and TRBJ2-7, the full variable domain is GAGVSQSPSNKVTEKGKDVELRCDPISGHTALYWYRQSLGQGLEFLIYFQGNSAPDKSGLPSDRFSAERTGGSVSTLTIQRTQQEDSAVYLCASSLGGYRAGEQYFGPGTRLTVT.

This clone is a singleton in its sample. The V and J genes are TRBV19 and TRBJ2-7, with a weak D call TRBD2 (6 bases). The CDR3 contains 14 residues. CDR1 LNHDA and CDR2 SQIVND come from the germline V gene (reference sequence). Trimming stripped 1 base from V and 2 bases from J, with 9 bases between. The CDR3 bases are TGTGCCAGTAGTATAGGGCGCGGGACCTACGAGCAGTACTTC. Encoded protein: CASSIGRGTYEQYF.

This chain connects TRBV5-1 to TRBJ2-5; 7 bases line up with TRBD1. The length of the CDR3 is 16 residues. V lost 4 bases to trimming and J lost 3 bases; unmatched junction nucleotides: 12. Germline CDR1 and CDR2: SGHRS and YFSETQ. The CDR3 reads CASSTRTGASKETQYF. CDR3 coding DNA: TGCGCCAGCAGCACCAGGACAGGCGCCTCCAAAGAGACCCAGTACTTC.

The chain couples TRBV5-1 to TRBJ1-6, with D perhaps TRBD1 (6 bases). This CDR3 comprises 17 residues. The V and J ends lost 0 bases and 5 bases respectively, with 15 bases between them. CDR1 and CDR2 (germline): SGHRS, YFSETQ. CDR3 in amino acids: CASSLGLGQLNNSPLHF. The CDR3 DNA reads as TGCGCCAGCAGCTTGGGACTAGGACAGCTTAATAATTCACCCCTCCACTTT.

The genes are TRBV11-2 and TRBJ2-3; 9 bases map to TRBD1. CDR1 and CDR2 (germline): SGHAT, FQNNGV. The junction had 12 bases not matched to a gene; V was cut back by 5 bases and J by 0 bases. This CDR3 is 18 amino acids long. The CDR3 DNA reads as TGTGCCAGCAGCCGCCCCTTGGACAGGGGACTTAGCACAGATACGCAGTATTTT. Amino acids: CASSRPLDRGLSTDTQYF.

The V gene is TRBV7-3, the J gene TRBJ2-3, with D possibly matching TRBD2 (5 bases). The germline V and J ends were trimmed by 5 bases and 8 bases, with 11 bases remaining between them. The CDR3 has 12 amino acids. Germline CDR1 and CDR2: SGHTA and FQGTGA. In DNA form, the CDR3 reads TGTGCCAGCAGCCCTTTTGAGGGTACGCAGTATTTT. Protein: CASSPFEGTQYF.

CDR3 nucleotides: TGTGCCAGCAGTTACTTGTCAGGGAACGAGCAGTACTTC. Protein product: CASSYLSGNEQYF. The chain recombines TRBV6-5 with TRBJ2-7, with a weak D call TRBD1 (5 bases). Germline V gives CDR1 MNHEY, CDR2 SVGAGI. Trimming cost V 1 base and J 5 bases, with 9 bases left between them. The CDR3 has 13 amino acids.